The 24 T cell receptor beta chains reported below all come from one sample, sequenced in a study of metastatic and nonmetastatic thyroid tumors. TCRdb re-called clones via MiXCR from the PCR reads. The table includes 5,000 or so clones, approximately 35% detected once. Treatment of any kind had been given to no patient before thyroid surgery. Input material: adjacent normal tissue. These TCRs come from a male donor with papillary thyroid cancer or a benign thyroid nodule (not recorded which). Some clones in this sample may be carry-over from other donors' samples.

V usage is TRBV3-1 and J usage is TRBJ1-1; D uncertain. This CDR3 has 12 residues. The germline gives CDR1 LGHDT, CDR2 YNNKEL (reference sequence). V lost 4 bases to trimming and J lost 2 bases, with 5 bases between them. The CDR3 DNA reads TGTGCCAGCAGCCCAGGAAACACTGAAGCTTTCTTT. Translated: CASSPGNTEAFF.

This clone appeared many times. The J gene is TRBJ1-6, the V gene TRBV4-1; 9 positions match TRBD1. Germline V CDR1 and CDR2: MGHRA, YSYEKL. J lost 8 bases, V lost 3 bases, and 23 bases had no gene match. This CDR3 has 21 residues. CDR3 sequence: CASSQGTTGGLFRLYYSPLHF. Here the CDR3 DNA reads TGCGCCAGCAGCCAGGGAACTACAGGGGGCCTTTTTCGGCTATATTATTCACCCCTCCACTTT.

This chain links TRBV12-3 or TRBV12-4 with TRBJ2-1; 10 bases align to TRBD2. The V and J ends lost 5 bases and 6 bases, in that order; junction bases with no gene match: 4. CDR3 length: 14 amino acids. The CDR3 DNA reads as TGTGCCAGCAGTAAGCGGGGGGGCGTCAATGAGCAGTTCTTC. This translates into CASSKRGGVNEQFF.

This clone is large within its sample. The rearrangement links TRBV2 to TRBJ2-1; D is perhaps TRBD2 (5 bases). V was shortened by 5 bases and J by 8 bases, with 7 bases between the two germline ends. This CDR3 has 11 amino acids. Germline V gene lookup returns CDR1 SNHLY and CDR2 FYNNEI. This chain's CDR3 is CASSQRDEQFF. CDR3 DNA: TGTGCCAGCAGTCAGAGGGATGAGCAGTTCTTC.

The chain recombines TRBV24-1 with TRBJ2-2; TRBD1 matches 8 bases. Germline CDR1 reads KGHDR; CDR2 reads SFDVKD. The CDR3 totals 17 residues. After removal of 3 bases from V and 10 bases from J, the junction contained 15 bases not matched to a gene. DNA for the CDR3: TGTGCCACCAGTGATCCGAGGGGGACAGGTCCCACCTCGGAGCTGTTTTTT. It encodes CATSDPRGTGPTSELFF.

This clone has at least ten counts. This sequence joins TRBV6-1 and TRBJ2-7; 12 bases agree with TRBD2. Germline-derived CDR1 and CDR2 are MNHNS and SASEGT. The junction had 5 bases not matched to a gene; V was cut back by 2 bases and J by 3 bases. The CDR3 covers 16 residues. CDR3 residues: CASSEIGLAGFYEQYF. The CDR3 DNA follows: TGTGCCAGCAGTGAAATCGGACTAGCGGGGTTCTACGAGCAGTACTTC.

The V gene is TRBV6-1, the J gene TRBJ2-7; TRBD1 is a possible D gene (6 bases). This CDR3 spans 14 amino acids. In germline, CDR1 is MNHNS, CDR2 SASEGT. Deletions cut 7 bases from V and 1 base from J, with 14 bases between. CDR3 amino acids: CASKSRQDSYEQYF. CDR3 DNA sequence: TGTGCCAGCAAATCCCGACAGGATTCCTACGAGCAGTACTTC.

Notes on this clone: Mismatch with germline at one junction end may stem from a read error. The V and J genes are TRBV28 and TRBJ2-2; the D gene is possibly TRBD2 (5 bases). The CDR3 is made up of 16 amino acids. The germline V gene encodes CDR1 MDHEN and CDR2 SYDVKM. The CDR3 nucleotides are TGTGTCAGCAGCCGGGAAGACGGGCCAGACACCGGGGAGCTGTTTTTT. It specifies CVSSREDGPDTGELFF. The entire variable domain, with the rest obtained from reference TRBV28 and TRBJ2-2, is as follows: DVKVTQSSRYLVKRTGEKVFLECVQDMDHENMFWYRQDPGLGLRLIYFSYDVKMKEKGDIPEGYSVSREKKERFSLILESASTNQTSMYLCVSSREDGPDTGELFFGEGSRLTVL.

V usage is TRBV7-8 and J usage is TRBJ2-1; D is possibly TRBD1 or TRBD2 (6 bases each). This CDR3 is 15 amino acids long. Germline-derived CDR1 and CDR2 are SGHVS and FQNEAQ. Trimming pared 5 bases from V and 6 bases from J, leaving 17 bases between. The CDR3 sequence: CASSPTGARCNEQFF. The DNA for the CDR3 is TGTGCCAGCAGCCCAACGGGGGCGAGGTGCAATGAGCAGTTCTTC.

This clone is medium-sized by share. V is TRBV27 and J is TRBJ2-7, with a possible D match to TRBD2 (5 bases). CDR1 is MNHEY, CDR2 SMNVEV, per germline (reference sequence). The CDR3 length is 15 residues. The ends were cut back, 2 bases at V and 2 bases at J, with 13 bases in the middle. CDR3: CASSLGRMKTYEQYF. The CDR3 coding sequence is TGTGCCAGCAGTTTAGGGAGAATGAAGACCTACGAGCAGTACTTC.

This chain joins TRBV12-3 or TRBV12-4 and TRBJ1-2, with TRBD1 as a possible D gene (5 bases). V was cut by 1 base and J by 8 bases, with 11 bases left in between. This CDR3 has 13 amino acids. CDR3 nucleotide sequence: TGTGCCAGCAGTTTAGGATCCGGGACCGGCTACACCTTC. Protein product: CASSLGSGTGYTF.

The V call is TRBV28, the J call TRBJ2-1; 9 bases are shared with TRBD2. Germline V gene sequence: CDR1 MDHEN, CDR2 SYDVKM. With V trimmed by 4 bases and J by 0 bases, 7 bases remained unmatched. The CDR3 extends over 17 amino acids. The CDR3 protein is CASSSTSGPNSYNEQFF. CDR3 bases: TGTGCCAGCAGTTCCACTAGCGGGCCCAACTCCTACAATGAGCAGTTCTTC.

The CDR3, as DNA: TGTGCCAGCAGGTCGCTGAACACTGAAGCTTTCTTT. The encoded protein is CASRSLNTEAFF. V and J are TRBV6-2 or TRBV6-3 and TRBJ1-1; D unclear. Germline loops: CDR1 MNHEY, CDR2 SVGEGT. The CDR3 is 12 residues long. The germline V and J ends were trimmed by 6 bases and 0 bases, with 5 bases remaining between them.

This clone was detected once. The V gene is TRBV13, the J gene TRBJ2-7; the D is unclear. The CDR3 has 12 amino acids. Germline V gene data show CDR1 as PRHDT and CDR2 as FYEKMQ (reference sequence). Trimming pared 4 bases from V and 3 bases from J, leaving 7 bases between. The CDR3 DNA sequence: TGTGCCAGCAGCTCCCTGGACTACGAGCAGTACTTC. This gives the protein CASSSLDYEQYF.

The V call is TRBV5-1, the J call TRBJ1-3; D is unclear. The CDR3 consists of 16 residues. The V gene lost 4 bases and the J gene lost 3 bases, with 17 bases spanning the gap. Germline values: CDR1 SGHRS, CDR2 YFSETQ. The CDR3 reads CASSLESPGFGNTIYF. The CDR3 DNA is TGCGCCAGCAGCCTCGAGTCGCCCGGGTTTGGAAACACCATATATTTT.

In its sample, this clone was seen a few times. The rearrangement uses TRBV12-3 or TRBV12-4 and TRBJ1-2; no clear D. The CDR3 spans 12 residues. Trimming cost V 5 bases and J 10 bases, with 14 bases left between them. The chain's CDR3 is CASSTREGAYTF. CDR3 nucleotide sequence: TGTGCCAGCAGTACCCGGGAGGGTGCCTACACCTTC.

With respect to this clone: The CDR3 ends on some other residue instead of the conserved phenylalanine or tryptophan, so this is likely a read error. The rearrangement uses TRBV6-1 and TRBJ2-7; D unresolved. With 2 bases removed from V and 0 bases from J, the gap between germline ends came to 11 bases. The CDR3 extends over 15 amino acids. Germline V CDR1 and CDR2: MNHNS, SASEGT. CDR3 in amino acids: CASSEWQESSYEQYL. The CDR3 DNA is TGTGCCAGCAGTGAATGGCAGGAGAGCTCCTACGAGCAGTACTTA.

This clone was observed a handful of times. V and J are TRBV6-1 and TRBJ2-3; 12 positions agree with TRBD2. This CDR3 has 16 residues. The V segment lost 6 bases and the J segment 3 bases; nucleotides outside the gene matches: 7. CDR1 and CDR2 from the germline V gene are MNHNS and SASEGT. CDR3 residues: CASRDRLAGATDTQYF. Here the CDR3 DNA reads TGTGCCAGCAGAGATCGACTAGCGGGGGCTACAGATACGCAGTATTTT.

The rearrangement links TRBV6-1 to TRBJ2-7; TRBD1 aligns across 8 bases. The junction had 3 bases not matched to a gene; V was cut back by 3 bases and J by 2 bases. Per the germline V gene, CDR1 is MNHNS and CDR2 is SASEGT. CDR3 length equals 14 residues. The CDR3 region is CASSDDRGAYEQYF. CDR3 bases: TGTGCCAGCAGTGATGACAGGGGCGCCTACGAGCAGTACTTC.

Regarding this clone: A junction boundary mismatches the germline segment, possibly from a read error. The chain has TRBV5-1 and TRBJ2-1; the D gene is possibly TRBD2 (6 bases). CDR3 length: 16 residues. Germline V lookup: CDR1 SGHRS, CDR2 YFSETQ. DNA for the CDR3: TGCGCCAGCAGCTCAATGAGCGGGCTCTCCTACAATGAGCGGTTCTTC. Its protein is CASSSMSGLSYNERFF.

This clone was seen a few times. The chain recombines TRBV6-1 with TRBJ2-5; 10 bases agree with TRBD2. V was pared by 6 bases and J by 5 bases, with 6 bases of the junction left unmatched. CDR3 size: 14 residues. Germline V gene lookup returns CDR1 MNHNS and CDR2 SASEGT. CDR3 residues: CASSPSGRPETQYF. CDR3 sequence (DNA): TGTGCCAGCAGCCCTAGCGGGAGACCCGAGACCCAGTACTTC.

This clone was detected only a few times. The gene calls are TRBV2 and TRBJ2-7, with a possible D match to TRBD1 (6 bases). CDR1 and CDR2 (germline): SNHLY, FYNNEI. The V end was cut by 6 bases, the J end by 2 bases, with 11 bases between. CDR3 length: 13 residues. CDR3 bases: TGTGCCAGCAGCGGGACAAAGACCTACGAGCAGTACTTC. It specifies CASSGTKTYEQYF.

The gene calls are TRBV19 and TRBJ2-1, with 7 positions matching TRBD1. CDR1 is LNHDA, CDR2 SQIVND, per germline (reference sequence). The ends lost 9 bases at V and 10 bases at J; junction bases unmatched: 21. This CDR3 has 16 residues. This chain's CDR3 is CASTIESTGTAKEQFF. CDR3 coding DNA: TGTGCCAGCACCATCGAAAGCACCGGGACAGCGAAAGAGCAGTTCTTC.

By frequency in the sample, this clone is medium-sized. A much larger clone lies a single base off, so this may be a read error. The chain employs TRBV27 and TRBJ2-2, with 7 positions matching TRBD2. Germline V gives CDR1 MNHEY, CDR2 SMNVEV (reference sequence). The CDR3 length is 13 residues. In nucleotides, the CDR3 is TGTGCCAGCAGTTTTAGCGGGTTAGGGGAGCTGTCTTTT. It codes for CASSFSGLGELSF.